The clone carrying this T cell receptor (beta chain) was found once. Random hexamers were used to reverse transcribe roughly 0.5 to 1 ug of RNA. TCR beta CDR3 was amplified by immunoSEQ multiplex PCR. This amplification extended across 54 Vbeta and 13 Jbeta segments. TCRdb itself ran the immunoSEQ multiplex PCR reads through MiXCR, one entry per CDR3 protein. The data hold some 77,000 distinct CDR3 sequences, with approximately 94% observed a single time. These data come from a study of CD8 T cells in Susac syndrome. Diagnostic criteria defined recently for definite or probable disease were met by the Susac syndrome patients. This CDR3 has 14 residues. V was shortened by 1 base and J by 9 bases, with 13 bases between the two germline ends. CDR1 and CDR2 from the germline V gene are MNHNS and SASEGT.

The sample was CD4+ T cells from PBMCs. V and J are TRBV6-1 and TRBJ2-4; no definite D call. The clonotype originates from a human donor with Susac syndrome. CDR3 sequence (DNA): TGTGCCAGCAGTGAAGGGGCAGTATCTAGCATTCAGTACTTC. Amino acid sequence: CASSEGAVSSIQYF.